This TCR beta chain appears in the sequencing data of a study of response to subunit inactivated influenza vaccine. The germline V gene has CDR1 MNHEY and CDR2 SMNVEV (reference sequence). This CDR3 comprises 13 residues. The V end lost 4 bases, the J end lost 2 bases, and 9 bases lay between the germline ends. TCRdb reprocessed the RT-PCR reads via MiXCR and lists one record per CDR3 protein. Of 150,000 to 200,000 distinct CDR3 sequences in the sample, about an eighth are singletons; the top ten hold around 28%. The same sample was also used in a study of T cells expressing NK-cell markers. Turning to that study: Making the TCR beta cDNA relied on 5'RACE template switching with UMIs.

Sequencing used CD8+ T cells sorted from PBMCs, obtained 12 days after vaccination. This receptor was obtained from a man between 45 and 60 years old who received an inactivated influenza vaccine. The V and J genes are TRBV27 and TRBJ2-7; D is uncertain. Here the CDR3 reads CASSSGPAYEQYF. The CDR3 DNA is TGTGCCAGCAGTTCGGGCCCGGCCTACGAGCAGTACTTC.